The next 17 T cell receptor beta chains were all read from a single sample in a study of Graves' ophthalmopathy and Graves' hyperthyroidism (dated 2018 in TCRdb). TCRdb records Illumina HiSeq 2000 as the sequencer. TCR beta CDR3 regions were amplified from RNA transcripts for repertoire sequencing. HTBI primers and the Qiagen OneStep RT-PCR kit were used in a first-round RT-PCR, which was followed by a second-round multiplex PCR, size selection and purification. TCRdb redid the processing of the public reads, applying fastp at Q25 and MiXCR, and retained in-frame beta chains. One record per CDR3 amino acid sequence lists the most common genes and DNA. The sample yields about 370,000 distinct CDR3 sequences; around 17% were counted once. The ten largest clonotypes hold around 1.5% of the sample. The specimen sequenced was peripheral blood. These receptors came from a woman between 18 and 29 years old with Graves' ophthalmopathy. Donor details come from another sample of the same person, matched by shared clones.

This clonotype was seen many times. V gene TRBV5-8 combines with J gene TRBJ2-7; TRBD1 agrees at 10 bases. This CDR3 comprises 15 residues. The trim removed 2 bases at V and 4 bases at J, leaving 6 bases unmatched. Germline loops: CDR1 SGHTS, CDR2 YDEGEE. The CDR3 here is CASSFPTGGVYEQYF. CDR3 coding DNA: TGTGCCAGCAGCTTCCCGACAGGGGGCGTTTACGAGCAGTACTTC. The full variable domain, in which reference TRBV5-8 and TRBJ2-7 provide the parts outside the CDR3, is EAGVTQSPTHLIKTRGQQATLRCSPISGHTSVYWYQQALGLGLQFLLWYDEGEERNRGNFPPRFSGRQFPNYSSELNVNALELEDSALYLCASSFPTGGVYEQYFGPGTRLTVT.

This clonotype has a count of ten or more. V and J are TRBV6-5 and TRBJ1-3, with D unresolved. The germline V gene has CDR1 MNHEY and CDR2 SVGAGI. The V end was cut by 8 bases, the J end by 0 bases, with 14 bases between. The CDR3 has 15 amino acids. In DNA, the CDR3 is TGTGCCAGCGGCCCCCCCGGGGTCTCTGGAAACACCATATATTTT. Amino acids: CASGPPGVSGNTIYF.

Ten or more counts support this clonotype. V is TRBV28 and J is TRBJ1-5, with 10 bases aligning to TRBD1. The germline V gene has CDR1 MDHEN and CDR2 SYDVKM. This CDR3 contains 13 residues. The junction had 6 bases not matched to a gene; V was cut back by 5 bases and J by 11 bases. CDR3 DNA sequence: TGTGCCAGCAGTGGACAGGGGGTAGCGGCCCAGCATTTT. Protein product: CASSGQGVAAQHF.

The V and J genes are TRBV28 and TRBJ1-2; tentatively, D is TRBD1 (6 bases). Germline V gives CDR1 MDHEN, CDR2 SYDVKM. V lost 3 bases and J 6 bases, leaving 11 bases between the germline ends. This CDR3 is 13 amino acids long. CDR3 sequence reads: CASSLGASHGYTF. Written as DNA, the CDR3 is TGTGCCAGCAGTTTGGGGGCCTCGCATGGCTACACCTTC.

The V gene is TRBV6-2 or TRBV6-3, the J gene TRBJ2-4; D possibly uses TRBD1 or TRBD2 (5 bases each). The CDR3 covers 18 residues. Trimming took 5 bases from V and 0 from J, leaving 20 bases between them. Germline CDR1 reads MNHEY; CDR2 reads SVGEGT. The CDR3 loop is CASSPRGEPDLAKNIQYF. CDR3 nucleotides: TGTGCCAGCAGTCCTCGAGGGGAGCCAGACCTAGCCAAAAACATTCAGTACTTC.

This clonotype has ten or more counts. V is TRBV7-8 and J is TRBJ2-7, with D unclear. CDR3 size: 16 residues. Between the trimmed V and J ends, which lost 0 bases and 0 bases, there was a span of 12 bases. The germline gives CDR1 SGHVS, CDR2 FQNEAQ. The CDR3 spells CASSLARVMSSYEQYF. The DNA of the CDR3 is TGTGCCAGCAGCTTAGCCCGGGTCATGAGCTCCTACGAGCAGTACTTC.

This clonotype appeared many times. The chain links TRBV12-5 to TRBJ2-7; 8 bases are a match to TRBD1. This CDR3 is 16 amino acids long. Trimming cost V 0 bases and J 5 bases; bases outside gene matches: 9. CDR1 LGHNT and CDR2 FRNRAP come from the germline V gene. The DNA of the CDR3 is TGTGCTAGTGGTTTGGTACATGACAGGGGCAGGAACGAGCAGTACTTC. Translated, it gives CASGLVHDRGRNEQYF.

This clonotype has ten or more counts. The chain joins TRBV27 to TRBJ1-6, with D unresolved. V lost 6 bases and J 9 bases, leaving 9 bases between the germline ends. Germline loops: CDR1 MNHEY, CDR2 SMNVEV (reference sequence). CDR3 length: 12 residues. The CDR3 protein is CASSLGSSPLHF. The CDR3 nucleotides read TGTGCCAGCAGCCTTGGTAGTTCACCCCTCCACTTT.

This clonotype was counted many times. The J gene is TRBJ1-1, the V gene TRBV15; unclear D gene. The CDR3 is made up of 16 amino acids. Germline lookup yields CDR1 LNHNV and CDR2 YYDKDF (reference sequence). The V end lost 1 base, the J end lost 3 bases, and 15 bases lay between the germline ends. CDR3 bases: TGTGCCACCAGCAGAGTTTTTGGCGGAGGAGACACTGAAGCTTTCTTT. Protein sequence: CATSRVFGGGDTEAFF.

The rearrangement links TRBV30 to TRBJ1-2; D not resolved. Germline loops: CDR1 GTSNPN, CDR2 SVGIG (reference sequence). Between the trimmed V and J ends, which lost 1 base and 8 bases, there was a span of 17 bases. The CDR3 consists of 14 residues. The CDR3 protein is CAWSAKSAVLGYTF. The CDR3, as DNA: TGTGCCTGGAGTGCCAAATCCGCCGTCTTAGGCTACACCTTC.

This clonotype was seen ten or more times. The chain employs TRBV11-3 and TRBJ2-5; D is possibly TRBD1 (6 bases). Germline CDR1 and CDR2: SGHNT and YENEEA. V was cut by 1 base and J by 2 bases, with 11 bases left in between. CDR3 length: 15 residues. CDR3 coding DNA: TGTGCCAGCAGCTTAGGGTACAGGGATCAAGAGACCCAGTACTTC. Encoded protein: CASSLGYRDQETQYF.

In its sample, this clonotype was seen many times. The chain combines TRBV13 with TRBJ1-2; D not certain. The CDR3 runs to 16 residues. Germline V gene sequence: CDR1 PRHDT, CDR2 FYEKMQ (reference sequence). The V end lost 0 bases, the J end lost 0 bases, and 11 bases lay between the germline ends. CDR3 in amino acids: CASSLGVPQPNYGYTF. In DNA form, the CDR3 reads TGTGCCAGCAGCTTAGGCGTTCCACAGCCTAACTATGGCTACACCTTC.

The chain links TRBV27 to TRBJ2-5, with D perhaps matching TRBD1 (6 bases). The CDR3 contains 14 residues. Deletions cut 5 bases from V and 2 bases from J, with 12 bases between. Germline V gene lookup returns CDR1 MNHEY and CDR2 SMNVEV (reference sequence). Written as DNA, the CDR3 is TGTGCCAGCAGTGAGGGACATTTTCAAGAGACCCAGTACTTC. Translation: CASSEGHFQETQYF.

This clonotype was observed at least ten times. V is TRBV4-3 and J is TRBJ2-5; D gene unclear. Per germline, CDR1 LGHNA and CDR2 YSLEER. Trimming pared 0 bases from V and 5 bases from J, leaving 10 bases between. The CDR3 is made up of 14 amino acids. The DNA for the CDR3 is TGCGCCAGCAGCCAAGAGCACACGACGGAGACCCAGTACTTC. Encoded protein: CASSQEHTTETQYF.

This clonotype was detected many times. A much larger clone differs by one base, so this may be a read error. The chain uses TRBV12-3 or TRBV12-4 and TRBJ1-5; D gene ambiguous. V lost 3 bases and J lost 6, with 3 bases in between. This CDR3 spans 11 amino acids. Here the CDR3 reads CASSFGQPQHF. The CDR3 DNA sequence: TGTGCCAGCAGTTTCGGTCAGCCCCAGCATTTT.

This clonotype was detected ten times or more. J is TRBJ2-7 and V is TRBV28, with D perhaps matching TRBD2 (5 bases). V lost 7 bases and J lost 10, with 23 bases in between. The CDR3 is made up of 14 amino acids. CDR1 and CDR2 (germline): MDHEN, SYDVKM. As DNA, the CDR3 is TGTGCCAGCATTCCCACGACCTTTCAGGAGGAACAGTACTTC. Translated, it gives CASIPTTFQEEQYF.

This clonotype was seen ten or more times. This chain joins TRBV7-9 and TRBJ1-5; the D gene is possibly TRBD1 (5 bases). CDR1 and CDR2 (germline): SEHNR, FQNEAQ (reference sequence). V lost 3 bases and J lost 3, with 9 bases in between. The CDR3 contains 14 residues. CDR3 in DNA: TGTGCCAGCAGCTTCACCGGGGCCAATCAGCCCCAGCATTTT. Protein: CASSFTGANQPQHF.